These T cell receptor beta chains were read from a single sample in a study of OX40 agonist ivuxolimab in advanced cancers. Profiled with immunoSEQ multiplex PCR; TCRdb holds only in-frame clones, not every one. Of about 70,000 clones listed, roughly 78% are singletons. Source: CD4+ or CD8+ T cells sorted from blood, taken in a trial of the OX40 agonist ivuxolimab. The receptors come from an adult with an advanced solid tumor such as melanoma, head and neck, liver or kidney cancer. The CDR3 runs from the conserved cysteine through the conserved F or W. D genes are given only for firm matches. Size tells how often a clone was seen (once, few, many) or the class of an expanded clone, and some rows leave it out.

clone size: .; J gene: TRBJ1-1; V gene: TRBV14; D gene: .; CDR3 protein: CASSQGIVDGTEAFF; CDR3 DNA: TGTGCCAGCAGCCAAGGAATCGTCGATGGGACTGAAGCTTTCTTT
clone size: .; J gene: TRBJ1-5; V gene: TRBV19; D gene: TRBD1; CDR3 protein: CASRTGPLYNQPQHF; CDR3 DNA: TGTGCCAGCCGGACAGGGCCCCTATACAATCAGCCCCAGCATTTT
clone size: few; J gene: TRBJ2-2; V gene: TRBV27; D gene: TRBD2; CDR3 protein: CASTSGTVDTGELFF; CDR3 DNA: TGTGCCAGCACTAGCGGGACGGTTGACACCGGGGAGCTGTTTTTT
clone size: .; J gene: TRBJ2-5; V gene: TRBV6-1; D gene: .; CDR3 protein: CASSVISGNLYQETQYF; CDR3 DNA: TGTGCCAGCAGTGTGATTAGCGGAAACTTGTACCAAGAGACCCAGTACTTC
clone size: .; J gene: TRBJ2-1; V gene: TRBV10-3; D gene: .; CDR3 protein: CAIKANVGEGKNEQFF; CDR3 DNA: TGTGCCATCAAAGCTAATGTAGGCGAGGGTAAAAATGAGCAGTTCTTC
clone size: .; J gene: TRBJ2-4; V gene: TRBV4-3; D gene: .; CDR3 protein: CASSQAMVQGLAKNIQYF; CDR3 DNA: TGCGCCAGCAGCCAAGCTATGGTCCAGGGGCTAGCCAAAAACATTCAGTACTTC
clone size: .; J gene: TRBJ2-7; V gene: TRBV6-1; D gene: TRBD1; CDR3 protein: CASGSGTGGIEQYF; CDR3 DNA: TGTGCCAGCGGCTCCGGGACAGGGGGCATCGAGCAGTACTTC
clone size: .; J gene: TRBJ1-3; V gene: TRBV19; D gene: .; CDR3 protein: CASGGASVSGNTIYF; CDR3 DNA: TGTGCCAGTGGGGGAGCCTCCGTCTCTGGAAACACCATATATTTT
clone size: few; J gene: TRBJ1-4; V gene: TRBV7-2; D gene: .; CDR3 protein: CASSAGPNEKLFF; CDR3 DNA: TGTGCCAGCAGCGCGGGGCCTAATGAAAAACTGTTTTTT
clone size: few; J gene: TRBJ2-5; V gene: TRBV28; D gene: TRBD1; CDR3 protein: CASSLLGTGEETQYF; CDR3 DNA: TGTGCCAGCAGTTTACTCGGGACAGGGGAAGAGACCCAGTACTTC
clone size: .; J gene: TRBJ2-1; V gene: TRBV5-1; D gene: .; CDR3 protein: CASSFDTYNEQFF; CDR3 DNA: TGCGCCAGCAGCTTTGACACATACAATGAGCAGTTCTTC
clone size: .; J gene: TRBJ1-2; V gene: TRBV5-1; D gene: .; CDR3 protein: CASSLTPDRSSGYTF; CDR3 DNA: TGCGCCAGCAGCTTGACCCCTGACAGGAGCAGTGGCTACACCTTC
clone size: once; J gene: TRBJ2-1; V gene: TRBV6-1; D gene: TRBD1; CDR3 protein: CASSEWSGQGRNEQFF; CDR3 DNA: TGTGCCAGCAGTGAATGGTCCGGACAGGGGCGAAATGAGCAGTTCTTC
clone size: .; J gene: TRBJ2-1; V gene: TRBV5-4; D gene: TRBD2; CDR3 protein: CASREGLAVYNEQFF; CDR3 DNA: TGTGCCAGCAGGGAGGGACTAGCGGTATACAATGAGCAGTTCTTC
clone size: .; J gene: TRBJ2-7; V gene: TRBV15; D gene: .; CDR3 protein: CATSRSEGEQYF; CDR3 DNA: TGTGCCACCAGCAGAAGCGAGGGTGAGCAGTACTTC
clone size: .; J gene: TRBJ1-2; V gene: TRBV19; D gene: .; CDR3 protein: CASSTPGPITYGYTF; CDR3 DNA: TGTGCCAGTAGTACCCCGGGACCGATAACCTATGGCTACACCTTC
clone size: .; J gene: TRBJ2-4; V gene: TRBV7-2; D gene: .; CDR3 protein: CASSLSRLGIQYF; CDR3 DNA: TGTGCCAGCAGCCTCTCAAGGTTGGGCATTCAGTACTTC
clone size: .; J gene: TRBJ2-5; V gene: TRBV9; D gene: .; CDR3 protein: CASSVAIRVGETQYF; CDR3 DNA: TGTGCCAGCAGCGTAGCTATAAGGGTGGGAGAGACCCAGTACTTC
clone size: few; J gene: TRBJ2-1; V gene: TRBV5-6; D gene: .; CDR3 protein: CASSLTGGPYNEQFF; CDR3 DNA: TGTGCCAGCAGCCTCACAGGTGGCCCCTACAATGAGCAGTTCTTC
clone size: .; J gene: TRBJ2-1; V gene: TRBV27; D gene: .; CDR3 protein: CASSLSGGRGEQFF; CDR3 DNA: TGTGCCAGCAGTTTATCTGGAGGTCGAGGTGAGCAGTTCTTC
clone size: .; J gene: TRBJ1-4; V gene: TRBV4-1; D gene: .; CDR3 protein: CASSQDLQNDKLFF; CDR3 DNA: TGCGCCAGCAGCCAAGATCTCCAGAATGATAAACTGTTTTTT
clone size: .; J gene: TRBJ2-5; V gene: TRBV7-2; D gene: TRBD2; CDR3 protein: CASSYLGGASVTQYF; CDR3 DNA: TGTGCCAGCAGTTACCTCGGGGGGGCTTCGGTGACCCAGTACTTC
clone size: .; J gene: TRBJ2-5; V gene: TRBV28; D gene: TRBD2; CDR3 protein: CASLGLAEYQETQYF; CDR3 DNA: TGTGCCAGCCTGGGGCTAGCGGAGTACCAAGAGACCCAGTACTTC